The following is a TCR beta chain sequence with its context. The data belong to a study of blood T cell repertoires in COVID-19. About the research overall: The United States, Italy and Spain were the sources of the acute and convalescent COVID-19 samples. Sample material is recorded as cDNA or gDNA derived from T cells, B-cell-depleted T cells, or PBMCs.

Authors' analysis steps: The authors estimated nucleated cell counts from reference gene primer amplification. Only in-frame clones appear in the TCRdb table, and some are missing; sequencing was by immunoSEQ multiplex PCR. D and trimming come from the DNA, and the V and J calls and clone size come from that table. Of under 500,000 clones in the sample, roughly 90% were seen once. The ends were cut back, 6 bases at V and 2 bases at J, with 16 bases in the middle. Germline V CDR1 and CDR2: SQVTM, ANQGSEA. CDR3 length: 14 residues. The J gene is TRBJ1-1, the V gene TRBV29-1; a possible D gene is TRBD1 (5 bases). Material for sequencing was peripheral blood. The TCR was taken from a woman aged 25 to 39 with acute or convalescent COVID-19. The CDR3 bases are TGCAGCGTCAAGATTCAGGGTGGAAACACTGAAGCTTTCTTT. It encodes CSVKIQGGNTEAFF.